The clone carrying this T cell receptor (beta chain) was counted ten times or more. MiXCR, run by TCRdb on the 5' RACE reads, gives a single entry per CDR3 protein. Altogether about 83,000 distinct CDR3 sequences are present, under 11% being singletons, with the ten largest covering roughly 8%. The data derive from a study of early T cells in non-severe SARS-CoV-2 infection. CDR1 and CDR2 (germline): GTSNPN, SVGIG (reference sequence). The CDR3 spans 13 residues. V lost 4 bases to trimming and J lost 7 bases; unmatched junction nucleotides: 2. The input for sequencing was whole blood, taken at baseline. The clonotype comes from an adult who was a healthcare worker with PCR-confirmed SARS-CoV-2 infection or an uninfected control (not recorded which). The chain employs TRBV30 and TRBJ2-1; 12 bases are shared with TRBD2. The CDR3 reads CAWTSGRGNEQFF. The CDR3 DNA sequence: TGTGCCTGGACTAGCGGGAGGGGAAATGAGCAGTTCTTC.